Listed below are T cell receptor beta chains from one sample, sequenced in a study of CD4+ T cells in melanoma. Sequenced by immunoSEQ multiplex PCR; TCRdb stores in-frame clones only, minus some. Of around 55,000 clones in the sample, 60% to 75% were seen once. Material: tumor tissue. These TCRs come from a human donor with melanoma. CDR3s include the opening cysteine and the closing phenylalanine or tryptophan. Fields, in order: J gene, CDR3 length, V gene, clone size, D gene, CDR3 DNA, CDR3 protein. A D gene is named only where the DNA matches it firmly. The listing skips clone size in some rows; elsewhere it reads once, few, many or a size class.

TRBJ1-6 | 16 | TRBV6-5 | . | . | TGTGCCAGCAGTTACTCGAAAGCGTCCGGCCCTGAGCCCCTCCACTTT | CASSYSKASGPEPLHF
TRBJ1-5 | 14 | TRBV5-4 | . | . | TGTGCCAGCAGCACTCAGGGCTACAATCAGCCCCAGCATTTT | CASSTQGYNQPQHF
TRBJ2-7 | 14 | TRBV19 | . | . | TGTGCCAGTAGTATAGGGACAGTGAACTACGAGCAGTACTTC | CASSIGTVNYEQYF
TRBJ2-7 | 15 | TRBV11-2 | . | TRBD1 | TGTGCCAGCAGCTTAGTCCAGGGGGCTCGGTACGAGCAGTACTTC | CASSLVQGARYEQYF
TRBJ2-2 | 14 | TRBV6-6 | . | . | TGTGCCAGCAGTCGCCAGGAGGGCACCGGGGAGCTGTTTTTT | CASSRQEGTGELFF
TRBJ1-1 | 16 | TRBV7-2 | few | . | TGTGCCAGCAGCTTAGCGTTAGGCAGGGCGGACACTGAAGCTTTCTTT | CASSLALGRADTEAFF
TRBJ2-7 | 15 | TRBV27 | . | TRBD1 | TGTGCCAGCAGCTCACCCCGAGCAGGGGGTCTCGAGCAGTACTTC | CASSSPRAGGLEQYF
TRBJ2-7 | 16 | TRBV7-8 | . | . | TGTGCCAGCACCCCGAGTCTTGGGGGGAAAGAAAACGAGCAGTACTTC | CASTPSLGGKENEQYF
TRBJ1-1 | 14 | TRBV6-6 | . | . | TGTGCCAGCAGTTTAAAAGGGTCCAACACTGAAGCTTTCTTT | CASSLKGSNTEAFF
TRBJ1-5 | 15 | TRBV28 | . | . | TGTGCCAGCAGTAGGGGGGGTGCTAATAATCAGCCCCAGCATTTT | CASSRGGANNQPQHF
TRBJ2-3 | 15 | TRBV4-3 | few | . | TGCGCCAGCAGCCAGCGGGACAGCGCAACAGATACGCAGTATTTT | CASSQRDSATDTQYF
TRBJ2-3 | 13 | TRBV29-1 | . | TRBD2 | TGCAGCGTCTTAGCGGGGGGCACAGATACGCAGTATTTT | CSVLAGGTDTQYF
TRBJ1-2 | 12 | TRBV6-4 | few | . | TGTGCCAGCAGTGAGGGGGAGGGTGGCTACACCTTC | CASSEGEGGYTF
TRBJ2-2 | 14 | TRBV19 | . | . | TGTGCCAGTAGTACCTCGTTGGGCACCGGGGAGCTGTTTTTT | CASSTSLGTGELFF
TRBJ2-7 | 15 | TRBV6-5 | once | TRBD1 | TGTGCCAGCAGTTACGCTCGGACAGGGGTCCACGAGCAGTACTTC | CASSYARTGVHEQYF
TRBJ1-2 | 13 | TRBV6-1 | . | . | TGTGCCAGCAGTGAAATCCCAGACTATGGCTACACCTTC | CASSEIPDYGYTF
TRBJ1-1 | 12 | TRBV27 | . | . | TGTGCCAGCAGTTTGGGACGGGGTAAAGCTTTCTTT | CASSLGRGKAFF
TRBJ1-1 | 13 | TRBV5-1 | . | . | TGCGCCAGCAGAGGGTCAGGGATCACTGAAGCTTTCTTT | CASRGSGITEAFF
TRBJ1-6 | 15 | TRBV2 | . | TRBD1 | TGTGCCAGCAGCCCGGACAGGATATATAATTCACCCCTCCACTTT | CASSPDRIYNSPLHF
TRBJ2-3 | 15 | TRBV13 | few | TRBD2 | TGTGCCAGCAGCCCTGCGGGGGGGCCGATAGATACGCAGTATTTT | CASSPAGGPIDTQYF
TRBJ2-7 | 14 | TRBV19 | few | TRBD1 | TGTGCCAGTAGTAGGGACAGCAGCTCCTACGAGCAGTACTTC | CASSRDSSSYEQYF
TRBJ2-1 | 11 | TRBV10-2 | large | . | TGCGCCAGCATTCACGGGTCCGAGCAGTTCTTC | CASIHGSEQFF
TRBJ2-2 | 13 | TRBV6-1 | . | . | TGTGCCAGCAAGGAACGTCTAACCGGGGAGCTGTTTTTT | CASKERLTGELFF
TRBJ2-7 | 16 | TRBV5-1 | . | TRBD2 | TGCGCCAGCAGCCCGATTAGCGGGGTCGACCTTTACGAGCAGTACTTC | CASSPISGVDLYEQYF
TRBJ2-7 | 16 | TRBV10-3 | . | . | TGTGCCATCGGACAGTTCGGGTCTAGCGGTTCCTACGAGCAGTACTTC | CAIGQFGSSGSYEQYF